These T cell receptor beta chains were read from a single sample in a study of blood T cell repertoires in COVID-19. TCRdb's copy holds only in-frame clones and misses some; the assay was immunoSEQ multiplex PCR. This table holds about 430,000 clones, approximately 91% found once. Specimen: PBMCs or T cells enriched from blood (not recorded which). The receptor source for this set is a woman between 18 and 29 years old who had been exposed to COVID-19. Each CDR3 is given with its conserved first and last residue. Each record gives: V gene, J gene, CDR3 protein.

v_gene: TRBV12-3/TRBV12-4; j_gene: TRBJ1-1; CDR3aa: CASNAGQVKAFF
v_gene: TRBV10-3; j_gene: TRBJ2-6; CDR3aa: CHRDRDNSGANVLTF
v_gene: TRBV27; j_gene: TRBJ2-3; CDR3aa: CASSLLTRTGTDTQYF
v_gene: TRBV27; j_gene: TRBJ1-5; CDR3aa: CASSFSGHQPQHF
v_gene: TRBV4-2; j_gene: TRBJ2-5; CDR3aa: CASSQVTGETQYF
v_gene: TRBV29-1; j_gene: TRBJ2-1; CDR3aa: CSGRTGSYNEQFF
v_gene: TRBV3-1/TRBV3-2; j_gene: TRBJ2-5; CDR3aa: CASSQSGGQETQYF
v_gene: TRBV19; j_gene: TRBJ1-2; CDR3aa: CASSNRADGYTF
v_gene: TRBV7-2; j_gene: TRBJ2-2; CDR3aa: CASSLAIVNTGELFF
v_gene: TRBV20-1; j_gene: TRBJ1-2; CDR3aa: CSASKIPFGTSGYTF
v_gene: TRBV5-6; j_gene: TRBJ2-2; CDR3aa: CASSPYTGELFF
v_gene: TRBV19; j_gene: TRBJ1-1; CDR3aa: CASSIDPPGNEAFF
v_gene: TRBV6-5; j_gene: TRBJ1-2; CDR3aa: CASTEPQGSRYGYTF
v_gene: TRBV5-6; j_gene: TRBJ1-2; CDR3aa: CASSGDRGRVGGYTF
v_gene: TRBV19; j_gene: TRBJ1-5; CDR3aa: CASSISSGSKFGSNQPQHF
v_gene: TRBV7-9; j_gene: TRBJ2-6; CDR3aa: CASTIAISGANVLTF
v_gene: TRBV19; j_gene: TRBJ1-5; CDR3aa: CASSIPMTGVGQPQHF
v_gene: TRBV19; j_gene: TRBJ1-6; CDR3aa: CASSIDRGNSPLHF
v_gene: TRBV4-3; j_gene: TRBJ2-4; CDR3aa: CASSQGSLGVAKNIQYF
v_gene: TRBV11-1; j_gene: TRBJ2-7; CDR3aa: CASRQGTTSYEQYF
v_gene: TRBV24-1; j_gene: TRBJ2-1; CDR3aa: CATSEPTGTSGRGTYNEQFF
v_gene: TRBV27; j_gene: TRBJ1-3; CDR3aa: CASSPSWASAGNTIYF
v_gene: TRBV6-2/TRBV6-3; j_gene: TRBJ2-7; CDR3aa: CASSYAGINEQYF
v_gene: TRBV10-3; j_gene: TRBJ1-5; CDR3aa: CAISEQGGLSNQPQHF
v_gene: TRBV25-1; j_gene: TRBJ2-7; CDR3aa: CASSEWARGMDEQYF
v_gene: TRBV7-2; j_gene: TRBJ2-1; CDR3aa: CASSSQREPPRNEQFF
v_gene: TRBV10-1; j_gene: TRBJ2-3; CDR3aa: CASSQGGPTDTQYF
v_gene: TRBV7-2; j_gene: TRBJ2-4; CDR3aa: CASSTGTSVAKNIQYF
v_gene: TRBV5-4; j_gene: TRBJ2-1; CDR3aa: CASRSTSGRFNNEQFF
v_gene: TRBV4-1; j_gene: TRBJ2-3; CDR3aa: CASSQLPGLAGGPGTDTQYF
v_gene: TRBV7-6; j_gene: TRBJ1-6; CDR3aa: CASSLKQVNSPLHF
v_gene: TRBV10-3; j_gene: TRBJ2-1; CDR3aa: CAISESVAGNSYNEQFF
v_gene: TRBV19; j_gene: TRBJ1-4; CDR3aa: CASSITGTPATNEKLFF
v_gene: TRBV24-1; j_gene: TRBJ2-7; CDR3aa: CATSDPRGEQYF
v_gene: TRBV5-5; j_gene: TRBJ2-2; CDR3aa: CASSLRSPPGTGELFF
v_gene: TRBV7-2; j_gene: TRBJ2-1; CDR3aa: CASSAGFVSSYNEQFF
v_gene: TRBV28; j_gene: TRBJ2-7; CDR3aa: CASSFLAGGLVEQYF
v_gene: TRBV28; j_gene: TRBJ2-7; CDR3aa: CASSQKRWGRASYEQYF
v_gene: TRBV7-9; j_gene: TRBJ1-4; CDR3aa: CASRLPGEGATNEKLFF
v_gene: TRBV27; j_gene: TRBJ1-1; CDR3aa: CASASGGRNTEAFF
v_gene: TRBV7-2; j_gene: TRBJ2-7; CDR3aa: CASILQGSGEQYF
v_gene: TRBV18; j_gene: TRBJ1-5; CDR3aa: CASSPSRTEVNQPQHF
v_gene: TRBV23-1; j_gene: TRBJ2-7; CDR3aa: CASNRRTAHVYEQYF
v_gene: TRBV3-1/TRBV3-2; j_gene: TRBJ2-7; CDR3aa: CASSLPAASYEQYF
v_gene: TRBV4-1; j_gene: TRBJ1-5; CDR3aa: CASSQDQGSNQPQHF
v_gene: TRBV10-2; j_gene: TRBJ2-2; CDR3aa: CASSVGAYSNTGELFF
v_gene: TRBV27; j_gene: TRBJ1-2; CDR3aa: CASSLQGWDGYTF
v_gene: TRBV13; j_gene: TRBJ2-3; CDR3aa: CASSEKLTQYF
v_gene: TRBV5-8; j_gene: TRBJ1-5; CDR3aa: CASRRPGQPQHF
v_gene: TRBV28; j_gene: TRBJ2-1; CDR3aa: CASSSAPLQGAPNEQFF